The 4 T cell receptor beta chains given below trace back to one sample, sequenced in a study of blood T cell repertoires in COVID-19. Sequenced by immunoSEQ multiplex PCR; TCRdb stores in-frame clones only, minus some. The table records approximately 66,000 clones, 80% to 90% of them present only once. Sequences were obtained from peripheral blood. The origin of the receptors is a human donor with active COVID-19. The donor label of this sample is uncertain.

V and J are TRBV7-2 and TRBJ2-5, with TRBD2 matching 9 bases. Germline trimming cut 1 base from V and 5 bases from J; bases unmatched to any gene: 8. Germline V gene data show CDR1 as SGHTA and CDR2 as FQGNSA. This CDR3 is built from 16 residues. DNA of the CDR3: TGTGCCAGCAGCTTAGATCTCGCGGGGGGGCCGGAGACCCAGTACTTC. Amino acid sequence: CASSLDLAGGPETQYF.

This chain joins TRBV4-2 and TRBJ2-7; the D gene is possibly TRBD2 (5 bases). Germline V gives CDR1 LGHNA, CDR2 YNFKEQ. V dropped 1 base and J dropped 5 bases, with 6 bases sitting between them. The CDR3 is 12 amino acids. The CDR3 sequence: CASSQAGNEQYF. CDR3 DNA sequence: TGTGCCAGCAGCCAAGCGGGGAACGAGCAGTACTTC.

The V call is TRBV19, the J call TRBJ2-2; unclear D gene. This CDR3 region has 14 residues. Germline values: CDR1 LNHDA, CDR2 SQIVND (reference sequence). V was shortened by 0 bases and J by 0 bases, with 2 bases between the two germline ends. CDR3 DNA: TGTGCCAGTAGTATAGACACGAACACCGGGGAGCTGTTTTTT. Translating gives CASSIDTNTGELFF.

The sample holds one count of this clone. The chain is built from TRBV6-2 or TRBV6-3 and TRBJ1-1; no clear D gene. CDR1 and CDR2 from the germline V gene are MNHEY and SVGEGT. The CDR3 loop spans 16 amino acids. V was trimmed by 6 bases and J by 6 bases, leaving 23 bases between them. The CDR3 nucleotides read TGTGCCAGCAGCCGTTCCGGGATCTCCCCGCGGGCTGAAGCTTTCTTT. Protein product: CASSRSGISPRAEAFF.